The 32 T cell receptor beta chains below were found in one sample sequenced in a study of regulatory T cells in long-lasting Graves disease. Time point noted: persistent/refractory GD, antithyroid drugs over 5 years with positive TRAb. There was RNA extracted from PBMCs, and the TCR library was made from it. Arm-PCR with iRepertoire HTBI primers amplified the CDR3 regions for these TCR beta libraries. TCRdb used MiXCR to reprocess the multiplex PCR reads, holding one entry per CDR3 protein. The data hold about 420,000 distinct CDR3 sequences, with about 20% observed a single time. Sample: peripheral blood mononuclear cells (PBMCs), taken when the disease was refractory, from a patient treated with antithyroid drugs. The receptors were gathered from a female donor with Graves disease.

The V and J genes are TRBV10-3 and TRBJ1-1, with D possibly being TRBD1 (6 bases). Trimming left V 6 bases short and J 6 bases short, with 14 bases between. The CDR3 consists of 13 residues. Germline CDR1 reads ENHRY; CDR2 reads SYGVKD. The CDR3 region has the DNA TGTGCCATCAGGGGACACCAAAGTGCTGAAGCTTTCTTT. Translated, it gives CAIRGHQSAEAFF.

CDR3 residues: CASSPTGQTGETQYF. CDR3 bases: TGTGCCAGCTCACCAACTGGACAAACAGGAGAGACCCAGTACTTC. This chain uses TRBV18 with TRBJ2-5, with D possibly matching TRBD1 (5 bases). From germline, CDR1 is KGHSH and CDR2 LQKENI. The CDR3 totals 15 residues. Trimming stripped 2 bases from V and 4 bases from J, with 14 bases between.

This clonotype was picked up many times. V usage is TRBV2 and J usage is TRBJ1-3; TRBD1 is a possible D gene (5 bases). V lost 6 bases to trimming and J lost 0 bases, with 12 bases between them. This CDR3 region has 15 residues. The V gene's germline CDR1 is SNHLY and CDR2 FYNNEI. This CDR3 is CASSRQRASGNTIYF. The DNA for the CDR3 is TGTGCCAGCAGCCGACAGAGGGCCTCTGGAAACACCATATATTTT.

This clonotype showed up just a few times. Germline is not matched at one junction end, which may reflect a read error. This chain links TRBV14 with TRBJ1-2, with 7 nucleotides matching TRBD1. CDR1 and CDR2 from the germline V gene are SGHDN and FVKESK. The CDR3 has 12 residues. CDR3 amino acids: CRRTGRDYGYTF. DNA for the CDR3: TGCCGGAGGACAGGCCGGGACTATGGCTACACCTTC.

This clonotype was counted at least ten times. The genes are TRBV29-1 and TRBJ1-2; TRBD1 agrees at 11 bases. There are 14 residues in the CDR3. The germline CDR1 and CDR2 sequences are SQVTM and ANQGSEA. With V trimmed by 6 bases and J by 2 bases, 5 bases remained unmatched. CDR3 nucleotide sequence: TGCAGCGTCGTGGGACAGGGGGGAAACTATGGCTACACCTTC. Protein: CSVVGQGGNYGYTF.

The chain uses TRBV19 and TRBJ1-4; 7 bases line up with TRBD1. J gave up 8 bases and V 7 bases, and 10 bases lay outside the gene matches. Germline CDR1 and CDR2: LNHDA and SQIVND (reference sequence). This CDR3 has 14 residues. The CDR3 bases are TGTGCCAGTACCGCGACAGGGTATGACGAAAAACTGTTTTTT. Translated: CASTATGYDEKLFF.

Details on this clonotype: A far more abundant clone sits one base away, making this likely a read error. The rearrangement joins TRBV11-1 to TRBJ1-1, with D tentatively TRBD1 (5 bases). The CDR3 has 13 amino acids. Germline V gene data show CDR1 as SGHAT and CDR2 as FQDESV (reference sequence). The CDR3 loop is CASSRDGNTKAFF. The CDR3 nucleotides read TGTGCCAGCAGCAGGGACGGGAACACTAAAGCTTTCTTT.

The chain uses TRBV12-3 or TRBV12-4 and TRBJ2-3, with a possible D match to TRBD2 (6 bases). The ends were cut back, 1 base at V and 6 bases at J, with 17 bases in the middle. The length of the CDR3 is 16 residues. The CDR3 reads CASSLVSAGRGDTQYF. The CDR3 nucleotides are TGTGCCAGCAGTTTAGTTTCGGCGGGACGGGGGGATACGCAGTATTTT.

The rearrangement links TRBV6-5 to TRBJ1-2; D perhaps matches TRBD1 (6 bases). Per germline, CDR1 MNHEY and CDR2 SVGAGI. Trimming stripped 4 bases from V and 6 bases from J, with 12 bases between. The CDR3 covers 13 residues. In DNA form, the CDR3 reads TGTGCCAGCAGTTCTACAGGGTCAGATGGCTACACCTTC. Translation: CASSSTGSDGYTF.

In this sample, this clonotype turned up a few times. J is TRBJ2-5 and V is TRBV7-9; D is ambiguous. The length of the CDR3 is 15 residues. Trimming took off 4 bases at V and 4 bases at J, with 16 bases between the two ends. Germline V gene data show CDR1 as SEHNR and CDR2 as FQNEAQ (reference sequence). The CDR3 nucleotides read TGTGCCAGCAGCTCCCCTCGGGCGTGGGGAGAGACCCAGTACTTC. This gives the protein CASSSPRAWGETQYF.

This clonotype has at least ten counts. V gene TRBV12-3 or TRBV12-4 combines with J gene TRBJ2-2; 8 bases fit TRBD1. The CDR3 is 14 amino acids. V gave up 7 bases and J gave up 4 bases; unmatched junction bases: 5. In nucleotides, the CDR3 is TGTGCCAGCACCCAGGACAGGGCCACCGGGGAGCTGTTTTTT. Its protein is CASTQDRATGELFF.

This clonotype was counted a few times. The chain uses TRBV6-1 and TRBJ1-2; 10 nucleotides line up with TRBD1. CDR1 is MNHNS and CDR2 is SASEGT in the germline V gene. This CDR3 comprises 14 residues. V shed 8 bases, J shed 4 bases, and the junction held 7 bases outside the gene matches. The CDR3 here is CASGPGTGVYGYTF. CDR3 coding DNA: TGTGCCAGCGGTCCCGGGACAGGGGTCTATGGCTACACCTTC.

Only a few counts were recorded for this clonotype. The V gene is TRBV9, the J gene TRBJ1-2, with TRBD1 matching over 9 bases. Germline CDR1 SGDLS, CDR2 YYNGEE. Unmatched junction bases numbered 11, after V lost 2 bases and J lost 6 bases. This CDR3 has 16 amino acids. The CDR3 DNA sequence: TGTGCCAGCAGCGTTGACCTTCGGGGGGACAGGGATGGCTACACCTTC. Translating gives CASSVDLRGDRDGYTF.

Details on this clonotype: A much larger clone differs from this one at a single base, so this may be a read error. This rearrangement joins TRBV15 to TRBJ1-1; unclear D gene. The CDR3 length is 14 residues. Germline V gene data show CDR1 as LNHNV and CDR2 as YYDKDF (reference sequence). The CDR3 coding sequence is TGTGCCACCACTCCGAGAGCATTGAACACTGAAGCTTCCTTT. Protein sequence: CATTPRALNTEASF.

CDR3 coding DNA: TGCAGTGCTGGACACGTCGTCATAGCCAAAAACATTCAGTACTTC. It specifies CSAGHVVIAKNIQYF. The genes are TRBV20-1 and TRBJ2-4, with a possible D match to TRBD1 (5 bases). Trimming left V 5 bases short and J 0 bases short, with 14 bases between. The CDR3 length is 15 residues. Germline CDR1 reads DFQATT; CDR2 reads SNEGSKA (reference sequence).

This clonotype has only a few counts. The chain has TRBV6-1 and TRBJ2-7; 7 bases are a match to TRBD1. Trimming took 6 bases from V and 6 from J; bases not matched to a gene: 23. This CDR3 has 18 amino acids. Germline V CDR1 and CDR2: MNHNS, SASEGT. CDR3 residues: CASSRLWTGSFRPGEQYF. CDR3 sequence (DNA): TGTGCCAGCAGCAGACTCTGGACAGGTTCGTTTCGTCCCGGCGAGCAGTACTTC.

This chain connects TRBV4-1 to TRBJ1-1; 7 bases are shared with TRBD1. This CDR3 is 16 amino acids long. V lost 0 bases to trimming and J lost 2 bases; unmatched junction nucleotides: 6. Germline CDR1 and CDR2: MGHRA and YSYEKL. The DNA of the CDR3 is TGCGCCAGCAGCCAAGATCGAGCAGGGGGTAACACTGAAGCTTTCTTT. This encodes CASSQDRAGGNTEAFF.

Concerning this clonotype itself: A read error is possible here, since a much larger clone lies one base away. The chain joins TRBV7-3 to TRBJ2-5; 13 positions match TRBD2. The CDR3 sequence is 16 residues long. Germline V lookup: CDR1 SGHTA, CDR2 FQGTGA. After removal of 5 bases from V and 4 bases from J, the junction contained 7 bases not matched to a gene. CDR3 in DNA: TGTGCCAGCAGCCCAACTAGCGGGAGGGCCGGAGAGACCCAGTACTTC. It specifies CASSPTSGRAGETQYF.

This clonotype turned up a few times. This chain connects TRBV9 to TRBJ1-2, with D tentatively TRBD1 (5 bases). Germline assignment: CDR1 SGDLS and CDR2 YYNGEE. CDR3 length equals 15 residues. V lost 3 bases and J 6 bases, leaving 18 bases between the germline ends. The CDR3 spells CASSGKTGMEDGYTF. In nucleotides, the CDR3 is TGTGCCAGCAGCGGCAAAACAGGCATGGAGGATGGCTACACCTTC.

This clonotype was counted a few times. This chain uses TRBV6-5 with TRBJ1-3, with TRBD1 matching over 11 bases. Germline CDR1 reads MNHEY; CDR2 reads SVGAGI. CDR3 length: 16 residues. Losses at the gene ends were 4 bases for V and 3 bases for J; bases not matched to a gene: 5. CDR3 sequence (DNA): TGTGCCAGCAGTTCCGGACAGGGGGCTCTTGGAAACACCATATATTTT. This encodes CASSSGQGALGNTIYF.

V is TRBV7-8 and J is TRBJ2-5; D possibly matches TRBD1 or TRBD2 (5 bases each). This CDR3 region has 16 residues. CDR1 and CDR2 (germline): SGHVS, FQNEAQ. V was shortened by 5 bases and J by 5 bases, with 21 bases between the two germline ends. In nucleotides, the CDR3 is TGTGCCAGCAGCATACGAGTCGGGACGGTGGGGGAGACCCAGTACTTC. Translating gives CASSIRVGTVGETQYF.

This clonotype has a handful of counts. The chain has TRBV6-2 or TRBV6-3 and TRBJ1-2; D gene uncertain. The germline V gene has CDR1 MNHEY and CDR2 SVGEGT. The CDR3 is 13 amino acids. V dropped 0 bases and J dropped 8 bases, with 10 bases sitting between them. Here the CDR3 DNA reads TGTGCCAGCAGTTACTCGAAGGAGACCGGCTACACCTTC. This gives the protein CASSYSKETGYTF.

To note about this clonotype: Here the CDR3 omits its conserved ending phenylalanine or tryptophan, so a read error is the likely source. The rearrangement links TRBV28 to TRBJ2-2, with TRBD2 as a possible D gene (7 bases). Germline V gene lookup returns CDR1 MDHEN and CDR2 SYDVKM. This CDR3 has 15 residues. V lost 6 bases, J lost 0 bases, and 11 bases lay in between. The CDR3 nucleotides are TGTGCCAGCAGAGCGGGACAAGCGAACACCGGGGAGCTGTTTGTT. It is translated as CASRAGQANTGELFV.

This clonotype was counted many times. The gene calls are TRBV2 and TRBJ2-7; TRBD2 matches 12 bases. This CDR3 region has 14 residues. CDR1 and CDR2 (germline): SNHLY, FYNNEI. The V gene end was trimmed by 6 bases and the J gene end by 3 bases; junction bases not matched to a gene: 3. CDR3 in amino acids: CASRKLAGGYEQYF. In DNA, the CDR3 is TGTGCCAGCAGAAAACTAGCGGGAGGCTACGAGCAGTACTTC.

This clonotype was picked up many times. The rearrangement uses TRBV28 and TRBJ1-4; D is uncertain. CDR1 is MDHEN and CDR2 is SYDVKM in the germline V gene. CDR3 length equals 14 residues. Deletions cut 5 bases from V and 4 bases from J, with 11 bases between. CDR3 sequence (DNA): TGTGCCAGCAGTCCTCCCTCGGGTAATGAAAAACTGTTTTTT. It is translated as CASSPPSGNEKLFF.

The chain couples TRBV25-1 to TRBJ2-7; D unresolved. There are 11 residues in the CDR3. Trimming stripped 4 bases from V and 3 bases from J, with 4 bases between. The germline V gene has CDR1 MGHDK and CDR2 SYGVNS. This CDR3 is CASSAVYEQYF. The CDR3 nucleotides read TGTGCCAGCAGTGCGGTCTACGAGCAGTACTTC.

This clonotype was found many times. CDR3 in DNA: TGTGCCAGCAGCCAAGTGGGACAGGGATATGGCTACACCTTC. Translating gives CASSQVGQGYGYTF. The chain carries TRBV3-1 and TRBJ1-2, with TRBD1 identical over 9 bases. The CDR3 runs to 14 residues. V trimming: 1 base; J trimming: 5 bases; junction bases outside the gene matches: 2. CDR1 LGHDT and CDR2 YNNKEL come from the germline V gene (reference sequence).

The chain carries TRBV6-5 and TRBJ2-4; D is uncertain. CDR1 MNHEY and CDR2 SVGAGI come from the germline V gene. The CDR3 spans 14 residues. V lost 4 bases to trimming and J lost 2 bases, with 9 bases between them. Here the CDR3 reads CASSLLQTKNIQYF. In nucleotides, the CDR3 is TGTGCCAGCAGTTTATTGCAGACCAAAAACATTCAGTACTTC.

The chain carries TRBV7-2 and TRBJ1-3, with 9 positions matching TRBD1. CDR1 is SGHTA and CDR2 is FQGNSA in the germline V gene. V shed 5 bases and J 4 bases; nucleotides not matched to a gene: 9. CDR3 length equals 16 residues. CDR3 residues: CASSPHTGGSGNTIYF. DNA of the CDR3: TGTGCCAGCAGCCCTCATACAGGGGGCTCCGGAAACACCATATATTTT.

This clonotype appeared many times. This chain joins TRBV7-3 and TRBJ2-5; D may match TRBD1 or TRBD2 (5 bases each). The CDR3 runs to 15 residues. V lost 5 bases to trimming and J lost 2 bases, with 15 bases between them. Germline V gives CDR1 SGHTA, CDR2 FQGTGA. DNA of the CDR3: TGTGCCAGCAGCCGCCGAGGGGATGTTCAAGAGACCCAGTACTTC. This gives the protein CASSRRGDVQETQYF.

This sequence joins TRBV28 and TRBJ1-5; no clear D gene. This CDR3 has 11 residues. The germline V gene encodes CDR1 MDHEN and CDR2 SYDVKM. V gave up 8 bases and J gave up 4 bases, with 6 bases separating them. The CDR3 coding sequence is TGTGCCAGCGGGTGGAATCAGCCCCAGCATTTT. Translated: CASGWNQPQHF. Complete variable domain (other parts from reference TRBV28 and TRBJ1-5): DVKVTQSSRYLVKRTGEKVFLECVQDMDHENMFWYRQDPGLGLRLIYFSYDVKMKEKGDIPEGYSVSREKKERFSLILESASTNQTSMYLCASGWNQPQHFGDGTRLSIL.

This clonotype appeared a few times. V and J are TRBV29-1 and TRBJ2-2; 7 bases map to TRBD2. V was clipped by 0 bases and J by 4 bases; unmatched bases: 17. This CDR3 has 19 residues. The V gene's germline CDR1 is SQVTM and CDR2 ANQGSEA. CDR3: CSVEEGTMGPGRFTGELFF. CDR3 coding DNA: TGCAGCGTTGAAGAGGGCACGATGGGGCCCGGGAGGTTCACCGGGGAGCTGTTTTTT.